The 13 T cell receptor beta chains given below trace back to one sample, sequenced in a study of T cells after yellow fever vaccination. Using its own MiXCR run on the 5' RACE reads, TCRdb lists one record per CDR3 protein. Among a few hundred thousand distinct CDR3 sequences, about 7% were seen once, and the ten largest hold about 0.9%. Sequenced here: CD4+ T cells sorted from PBMCs, sampled 15 days after the yellow fever booster vaccination. The receptor source for this set is a man aged 30 to 39 who received the YFV17D yellow fever vaccine.

This clonotype was counted ten times or more. The gene calls are TRBV7-2 and TRBJ1-5; no clear D gene. Trimming removed 2 bases from V and 3 bases from J, with 11 bases in between. The CDR3 is made up of 15 amino acids. In germline, CDR1 is SGHTA, CDR2 FQGNSA. CDR3 protein: CASSLLVQNNQPQHF. The CDR3 DNA reads as TGTGCCAGCAGCTTACTGGTACAGAACAATCAGCCCCAGCATTTT.

This clonotype was detected ten times or more. The V call is TRBV12-3 or TRBV12-4, the J call TRBJ1-5, with 7 bases matching TRBD1. Trimming cost V 5 bases and J 6 bases; bases outside gene matches: 10. The CDR3 loop spans 15 amino acids. The DNA of the CDR3 is TGTGCCAGCAGTACAGAGATACAGGGGAGTCAGCCCCAGCATTTT. This sequence encodes CASSTEIQGSQPQHF.

The V gene is TRBV6-2 or TRBV6-3, the J gene TRBJ2-1; 11 bases are a match to TRBD2. Trimming at V came to 6 bases and at J to 7 bases, leaving 2 bases not matched to a gene. The length of the CDR3 is 13 residues. Per the germline V gene, CDR1 is MNHEY and CDR2 is SVGEGT. The CDR3 sequence is CASRLAGVNEQFF. In nucleotides, the CDR3 is TGTGCCAGCAGACTAGCGGGAGTGAATGAGCAGTTCTTC.

This clonotype was seen ten or more times. The CDR3 loop reads CASSWASTGPGTDTQYF. The CDR3 DNA follows: TGCGCCAGCAGCTGGGCCTCGACAGGCCCAGGCACAGATACGCAGTATTTT. The chain joins TRBV5-1 to TRBJ2-3; weak D call: TRBD1 (6 bases). Trimming pared 3 bases from V and 1 base from J, leaving 18 bases between. CDR1 and CDR2 from the germline V gene are SGHRS and YFSETQ. The CDR3 has 17 amino acids.

This clonotype came up a few times. CDR3 in DNA: TGTGCCAGTAGTATACGGGGCCCAACTGGGGGACTAGCGGCCGCGGCGGACAATGAGCAGTTCTTC. The encoded protein is CASSIRGPTGGLAAAADNEQFF. The rearrangement uses TRBV19 and TRBJ2-1; 11 nucleotides match TRBD2. Germline-derived CDR1 and CDR2 are LNHDA and SQIVND (reference sequence). V was pared by 2 bases and J by 5 bases, with 23 bases of the junction left unmatched. The CDR3 consists of 22 residues.

This clonotype has only a few counts. The rearrangement uses TRBV5-1 and TRBJ2-7, with 9 bases identical to TRBD1. The CDR3 is made up of 15 amino acids. Germline V gene data show CDR1 as SGHRS and CDR2 as YFSETQ. Germline trimming cut 4 bases from V and 1 base from J; bases unmatched to any gene: 6. The CDR3 is CASSRSGTGSYEQYF. The CDR3 nucleotides are TGCGCCAGCAGCCGGTCCGGGACAGGGTCCTACGAGCAGTACTTC.

This clonotype was seen only a few times. This chain uses TRBV20-1 with TRBJ2-6; D might be TRBD1 (6 bases). V lost 6 bases and J lost 0, with 9 bases in between. CDR1 DFQATT and CDR2 SNEGSKA come from the germline V gene (reference sequence). The CDR3 spans 14 residues. The CDR3 protein is CSAWTDSGANVLTF. CDR3 nucleotides: TGCAGTGCGTGGACAGACTCTGGGGCCAACGTCCTGACTTTC.

This clonotype was seen ten or more times. V usage is TRBV29-1 and J usage is TRBJ2-7; possible D gene TRBD2, 5 bases. V was pared by 5 bases and J by 3 bases, with 14 bases between. The CDR3 covers 13 residues. Germline-derived CDR1 and CDR2 are SQVTM and ANQGSEA. For the CDR3, the DNA is TGCAGCGTTAGGGTGGCTAGCATCTACGAGCAGTACTTC. Translated: CSVRVASIYEQYF.

This clonotype was seen a few times. This sequence joins TRBV6-5 and TRBJ1-4; no clear D gene. Trimming left V 4 bases short and J 3 bases short, with 6 bases between. This CDR3 is built from 13 residues. The V gene's germline CDR1 is MNHEY and CDR2 SVGAGI. CDR3 in amino acids: CASSFQPNEKLFF. The CDR3, as DNA: TGTGCCAGCAGTTTCCAGCCTAATGAAAAACTGTTTTTT.

Turning to this clonotype: A much larger clone lies a single base off, so this may be a read error. This chain connects TRBV19 to TRBJ2-3, with D hard to call. Germline V gene lookup returns CDR1 LNHDA and CDR2 SQIVND (reference sequence). The CDR3 covers 15 residues. In DNA form, the CDR3 reads TGTGCCAGTACGGCCGTAAGCTTGGGCAGAGATACGCACTATTTT. Amino acid sequence: CASTAVSLGRDTHYF. The variable domain in full, completed from reference TRBV19 and TRBJ2-3, reads DGGITQSPKYLFRKEGQNVTLSCEQNLNHDAMYWYRQDPGQGLRLIYYSQIVNDFQKGDIAEGYSVSREKKESFPLTVTSAQKNPTAFYLCASTAVSLGRDTHYFGPGTRLTVL.

This clonotype was seen many times. The V and J genes are TRBV12-5 and TRBJ2-5; the D gene is possibly TRBD2 (6 bases). Germline values: CDR1 LGHNT, CDR2 FRNRAP. The CDR3 spans 14 residues. With 6 bases removed from V and 4 bases from J, the gap between germline ends came to 15 bases. This CDR3 reads CASGPAWGVETQYF. The CDR3 nucleotides are TGTGCTAGTGGGCCCGCATGGGGGGTAGAGACCCAGTACTTC.

This clonotype has only a few counts. The chain uses TRBV18 and TRBJ2-1; 13 nucleotides match TRBD2. Trimming took 5 bases from V and 8 from J; bases not matched to a gene: 15. Germline V CDR1 and CDR2: KGHSH, LQKENI. This CDR3 has 18 residues. The CDR3 loop reads CASSSKGLAGAYSHEQFF. In DNA form, the CDR3 reads TGTGCCAGCTCATCCAAAGGACTAGCGGGAGCCTACAGCCATGAGCAGTTCTTC. The whole variable domain, filled in from reference TRBV18 and TRBJ2-1, reads NAGVMQNPRHLVRRRGQEARLRCSPMKGHSHVYWYRQLPEEGLKFMVYLQKENIIDESGMPKERFSAEFPKEGPSILRIQQVVRGDSAAYFCASSSKGLAGAYSHEQFFGPGTRLTVL.

The chain uses TRBV18 and TRBJ2-5; D remains unclear. The V gene's germline CDR1 is KGHSH and CDR2 LQKENI. The length of the CDR3 is 13 residues. V was cut by 2 bases and J by 3 bases, with 7 bases left in between. CDR3 nucleotide sequence: TGTGCCAGCTCACCAACACGGGAAGAGACCCAGTACTTC. Translation: CASSPTREETQYF.